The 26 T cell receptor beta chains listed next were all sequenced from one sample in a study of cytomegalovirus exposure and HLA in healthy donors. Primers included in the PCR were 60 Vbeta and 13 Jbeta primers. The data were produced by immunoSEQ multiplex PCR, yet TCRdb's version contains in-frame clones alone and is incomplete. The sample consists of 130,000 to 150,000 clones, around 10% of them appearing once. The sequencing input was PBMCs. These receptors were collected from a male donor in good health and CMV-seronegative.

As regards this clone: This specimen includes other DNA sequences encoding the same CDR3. For the CDR3, the DNA is TGTGCCAGCAGCTTGGGGCAGAACACTGAAGCTTTCTTT. Protein sequence: CASSLGQNTEAFF. The chain links TRBV7-2 to TRBJ1-1, with D possibly TRBD1 on 5 matching bases. The V gene lost 3 bases and the J gene lost 1 base, with 6 bases spanning the gap. Per the germline V gene, CDR1 is SGHTA and CDR2 is FQGNSA. This CDR3 has 13 amino acids.

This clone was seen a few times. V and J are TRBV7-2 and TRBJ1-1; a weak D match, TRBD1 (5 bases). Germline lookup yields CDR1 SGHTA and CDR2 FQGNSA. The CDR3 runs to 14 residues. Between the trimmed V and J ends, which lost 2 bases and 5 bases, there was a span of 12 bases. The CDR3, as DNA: TGTGCCAGCAGCTTATCCCAGGGATGGACTGAAGCTTTCTTT. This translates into CASSLSQGWTEAFF.

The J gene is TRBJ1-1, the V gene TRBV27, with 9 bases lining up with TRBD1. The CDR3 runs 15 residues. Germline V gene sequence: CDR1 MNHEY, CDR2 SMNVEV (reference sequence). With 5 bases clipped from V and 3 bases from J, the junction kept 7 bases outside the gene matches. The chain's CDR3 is CASSRTQGADTEAFF. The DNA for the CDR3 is TGTGCCAGCAGTCGTACACAGGGGGCTGACACTGAAGCTTTCTTT.

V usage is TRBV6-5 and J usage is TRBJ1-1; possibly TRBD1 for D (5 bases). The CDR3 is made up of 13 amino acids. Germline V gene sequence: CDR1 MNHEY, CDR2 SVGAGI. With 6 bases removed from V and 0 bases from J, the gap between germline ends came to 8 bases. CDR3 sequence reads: CASSSGMNTEAFF. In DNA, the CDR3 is TGTGCCAGCAGCTCAGGGATGAACACTGAAGCTTTCTTT.

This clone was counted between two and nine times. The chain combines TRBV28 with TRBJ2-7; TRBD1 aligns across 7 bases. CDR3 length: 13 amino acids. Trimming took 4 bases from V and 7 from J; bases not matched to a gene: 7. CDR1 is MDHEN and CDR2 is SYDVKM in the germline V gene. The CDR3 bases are TGTGCCAGCAGTTCTTACAAGACAGGGGAGCAGTACTTC. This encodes CASSSYKTGEQYF.

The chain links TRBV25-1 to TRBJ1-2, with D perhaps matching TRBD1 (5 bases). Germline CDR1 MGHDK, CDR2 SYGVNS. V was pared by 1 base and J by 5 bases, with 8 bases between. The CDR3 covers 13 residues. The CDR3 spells CASSEFQGYGYTF. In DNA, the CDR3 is TGTGCCAGCAGTGAATTTCAGGGTTATGGCTACACCTTC.

The CDR3: CASSLDRGTEAFF. The CDR3 DNA reads as TGTGCCAGCAGCTTGGACAGGGGCACTGAAGCTTTCTTT. The chain uses TRBV5-4 and TRBJ1-1; 7 bases are shared with TRBD1. Germline CDR1 SGHNT, CDR2 YYREEE (reference sequence). This CDR3 has 13 amino acids. V was clipped by 0 bases and J by 4 bases; unmatched bases: 0.

As DNA, the CDR3 is TGTGCCAGCAGCCCCACATTACAGAACACTGAAGCTTTCTTT. Amino acid sequence: CASSPTLQNTEAFF. The chain combines TRBV7-2 with TRBJ1-1; unclear D gene. Germline CDR1 reads SGHTA; CDR2 reads FQGNSA. The CDR3 loop spans 14 amino acids. V dropped 5 bases and J dropped 1 base, with 11 bases sitting between them. Full variable domain (remainder filled in from reference TRBV7-2 and TRBJ1-1): GAGVSQSPSNKVTEKGKDVELRCDPISGHTALYWYRQSLGQGLEFLIYFQGNSAPDKSGLPSDRFSAERTGGSVSTLTIQRTQQEDSAVYLCASSPTLQNTEAFFGQGTRLTVV.

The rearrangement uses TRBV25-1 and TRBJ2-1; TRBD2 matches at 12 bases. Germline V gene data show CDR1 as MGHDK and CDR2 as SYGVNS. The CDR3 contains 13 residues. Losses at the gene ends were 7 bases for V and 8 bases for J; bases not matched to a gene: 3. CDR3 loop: CASTASGRDEQFF. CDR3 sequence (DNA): TGTGCCAGCACTGCTAGCGGGAGGGATGAGCAGTTCTTC.

CDR3 nucleotides: TGTGCCAGCAGTGACCCGGGCGAGGGCCCCGGCTACACCTTC. Translating gives CASSDPGEGPGYTF. The genes are TRBV25-1 and TRBJ1-2; D remains ambiguous. Germline V gene sequence: CDR1 MGHDK, CDR2 SYGVNS. The CDR3 spans 14 residues. Trimming cost V 3 bases and J 8 bases, with 16 bases left between them.

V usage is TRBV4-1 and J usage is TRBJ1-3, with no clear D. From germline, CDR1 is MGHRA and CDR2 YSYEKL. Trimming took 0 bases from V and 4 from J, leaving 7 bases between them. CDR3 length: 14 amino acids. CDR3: CASSQEQVGNTIYF. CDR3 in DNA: TGCGCCAGCAGCCAAGAGCAGGTGGGAAACACCATATATTTT.

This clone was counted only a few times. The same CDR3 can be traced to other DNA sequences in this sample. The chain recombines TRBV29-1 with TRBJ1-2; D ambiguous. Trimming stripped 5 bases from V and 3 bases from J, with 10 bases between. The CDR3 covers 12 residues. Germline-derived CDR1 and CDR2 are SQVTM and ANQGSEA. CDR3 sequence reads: CSVLQPDYGYTF. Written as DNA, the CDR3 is TGCAGCGTTCTACAGCCCGACTATGGCTACACCTTC. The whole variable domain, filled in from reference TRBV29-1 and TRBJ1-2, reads SAVISQKPSRDICQRGTSLTIQCQVDSQVTMMFWYRQQPGQSLTLIATANQGSEATYESGFVIDKFPISRPNLTFSTLTVSNMSPEDSSIYLCSVLQPDYGYTFGSGTRLTVV.

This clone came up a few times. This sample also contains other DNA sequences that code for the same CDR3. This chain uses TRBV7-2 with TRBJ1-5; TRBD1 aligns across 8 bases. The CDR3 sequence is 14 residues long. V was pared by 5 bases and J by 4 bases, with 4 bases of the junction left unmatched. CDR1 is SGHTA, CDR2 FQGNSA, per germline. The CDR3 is CASSADRGNQPQHF. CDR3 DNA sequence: TGTGCCAGCAGCGCCGACAGGGGAAATCAGCCCCAGCATTTT.

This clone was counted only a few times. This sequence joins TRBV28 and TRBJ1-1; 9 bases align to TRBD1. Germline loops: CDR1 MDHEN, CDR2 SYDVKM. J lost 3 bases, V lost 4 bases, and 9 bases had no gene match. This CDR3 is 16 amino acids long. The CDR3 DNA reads TGTGCCAGCAGTTCACAGGGGGCAATTCTGTACACTGAAGCTTTCTTT. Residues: CASSSQGAILYTEAFF.

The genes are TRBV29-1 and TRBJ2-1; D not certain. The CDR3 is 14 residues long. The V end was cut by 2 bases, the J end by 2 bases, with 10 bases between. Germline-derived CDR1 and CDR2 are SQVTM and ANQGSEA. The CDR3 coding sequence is TGCAGCGTTGAATTACAGACCGCCTACAATGAGCAGTTCTTC. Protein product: CSVELQTAYNEQFF.

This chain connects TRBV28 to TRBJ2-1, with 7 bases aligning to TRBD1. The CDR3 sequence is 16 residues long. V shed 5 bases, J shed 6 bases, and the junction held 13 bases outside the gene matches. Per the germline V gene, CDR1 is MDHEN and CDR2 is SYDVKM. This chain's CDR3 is CASSTYAGGKGNEQFF. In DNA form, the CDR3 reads TGTGCCAGCAGTACATACGCAGGGGGAAAGGGCAATGAGCAGTTCTTC.

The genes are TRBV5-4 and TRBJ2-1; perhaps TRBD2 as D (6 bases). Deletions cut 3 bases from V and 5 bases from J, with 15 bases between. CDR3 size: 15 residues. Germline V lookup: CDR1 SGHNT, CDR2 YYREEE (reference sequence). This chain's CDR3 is CASSWDSTPHNEQFF. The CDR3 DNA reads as TGTGCCAGCAGCTGGGACTCGACACCACACAATGAGCAGTTCTTC.

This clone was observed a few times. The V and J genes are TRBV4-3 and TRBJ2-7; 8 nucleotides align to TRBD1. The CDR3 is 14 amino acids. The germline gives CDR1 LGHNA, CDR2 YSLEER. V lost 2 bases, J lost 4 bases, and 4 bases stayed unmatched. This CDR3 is CASSQRRQGYEQYF. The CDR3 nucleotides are TGCGCCAGCAGCCAACGAAGACAGGGGTACGAGCAGTACTTC.

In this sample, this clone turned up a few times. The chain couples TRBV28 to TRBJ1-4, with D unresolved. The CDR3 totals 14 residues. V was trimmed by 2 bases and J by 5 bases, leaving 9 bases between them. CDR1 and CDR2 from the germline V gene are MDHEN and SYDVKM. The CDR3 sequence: CASSLKGVNEKLFF. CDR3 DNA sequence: TGTGCCAGCAGTTTAAAGGGAGTCAATGAAAAACTGTTTTTT.

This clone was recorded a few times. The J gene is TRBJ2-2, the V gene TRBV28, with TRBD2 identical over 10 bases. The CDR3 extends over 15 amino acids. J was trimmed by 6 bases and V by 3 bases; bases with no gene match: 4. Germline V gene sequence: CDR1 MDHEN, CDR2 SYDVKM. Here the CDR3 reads CASSFSGGQAGELFF. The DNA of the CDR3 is TGTGCCAGCAGTTTTAGCGGGGGGCAAGCCGGGGAGCTGTTTTTT.

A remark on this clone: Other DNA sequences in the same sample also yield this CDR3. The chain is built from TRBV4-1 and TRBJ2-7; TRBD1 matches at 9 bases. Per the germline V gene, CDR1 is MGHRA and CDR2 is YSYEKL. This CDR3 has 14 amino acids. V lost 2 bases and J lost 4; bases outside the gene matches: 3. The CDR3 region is CASSQTGQGYEQYF. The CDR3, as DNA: TGCGCCAGCAGCCAAACGGGACAGGGTTACGAGCAGTACTTC.

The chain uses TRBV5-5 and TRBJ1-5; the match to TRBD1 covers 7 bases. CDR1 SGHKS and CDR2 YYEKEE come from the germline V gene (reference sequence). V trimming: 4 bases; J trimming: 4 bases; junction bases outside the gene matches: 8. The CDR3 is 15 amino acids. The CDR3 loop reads CASSATGTANQPQHF. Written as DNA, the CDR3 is TGTGCCAGCAGCGCTACCGGGACAGCAAATCAGCCCCAGCATTTT.

CDR3 residues: CAWGDSYNEQFF. CDR3 bases: TGTGCCTGGGGGGACAGCTACAATGAGCAGTTCTTC. This rearrangement joins TRBV30 to TRBJ2-1; 7 nucleotides match TRBD1. Germline trimming cut 5 bases from V and 3 bases from J; bases unmatched to any gene: 1. This CDR3 comprises 12 residues. CDR1 is GTSNPN and CDR2 is SVGIG in the germline V gene (reference sequence).

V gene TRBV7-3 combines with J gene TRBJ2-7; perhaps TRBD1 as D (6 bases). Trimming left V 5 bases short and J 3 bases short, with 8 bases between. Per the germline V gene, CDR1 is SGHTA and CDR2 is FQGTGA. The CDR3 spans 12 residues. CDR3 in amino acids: CASSQQGYEQYF. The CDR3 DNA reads TGTGCCAGCAGCCAACAGGGCTACGAGCAGTACTTC.

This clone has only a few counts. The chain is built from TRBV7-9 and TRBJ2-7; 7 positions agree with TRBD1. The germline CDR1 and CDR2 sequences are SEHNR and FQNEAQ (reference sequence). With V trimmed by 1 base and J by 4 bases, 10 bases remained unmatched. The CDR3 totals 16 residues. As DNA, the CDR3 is TGTGCCAGCAGCTTAGTCCCAGGGGGTCACAATTACGAGCAGTACTTC. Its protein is CASSLVPGGHNYEQYF.

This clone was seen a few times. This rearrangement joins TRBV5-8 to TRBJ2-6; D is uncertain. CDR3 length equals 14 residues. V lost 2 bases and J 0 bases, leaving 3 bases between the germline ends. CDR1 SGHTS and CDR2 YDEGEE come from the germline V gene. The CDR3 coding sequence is TGTGCCAGCAGCTTCTTCTCTGGGGCCAACGTCCTGACTTTC. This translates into CASSFFSGANVLTF.